This T cell receptor (beta chain) was captured in a study of T cells in tuberculosis. As to this clone: The target antigen is unknown.

Broader study findings: Cases with active tuberculosis were adults, while controls were adolescents.

The assay was immunoSEQ multiplex PCR, and TCRdb's table has in-frame clones only and misses some. Seen here are roughly 30,000 clones, approximately 91% observed once, and the top ten hold over 2%. Sequenced: PBMCs. The sequence was collected from a donor aged 10-29 years with latent tuberculosis or without tuberculosis infection.

The CDR3 sequence: CASSQGYSKNIQYF. CDR3 sequence (DNA): TGTGCCAGCAGCCAAGGGTACAGTAAAAACATTCAGTACTTC. The rearrangement links TRBV14 to TRBJ2-4; unclear D gene. Between the trimmed V and J ends, which lost 1 base and 4 bases, there was a span of 8 bases. CDR3 length equals 14 residues. Germline V gene sequence: CDR1 SGHDN, CDR2 FVKESK.